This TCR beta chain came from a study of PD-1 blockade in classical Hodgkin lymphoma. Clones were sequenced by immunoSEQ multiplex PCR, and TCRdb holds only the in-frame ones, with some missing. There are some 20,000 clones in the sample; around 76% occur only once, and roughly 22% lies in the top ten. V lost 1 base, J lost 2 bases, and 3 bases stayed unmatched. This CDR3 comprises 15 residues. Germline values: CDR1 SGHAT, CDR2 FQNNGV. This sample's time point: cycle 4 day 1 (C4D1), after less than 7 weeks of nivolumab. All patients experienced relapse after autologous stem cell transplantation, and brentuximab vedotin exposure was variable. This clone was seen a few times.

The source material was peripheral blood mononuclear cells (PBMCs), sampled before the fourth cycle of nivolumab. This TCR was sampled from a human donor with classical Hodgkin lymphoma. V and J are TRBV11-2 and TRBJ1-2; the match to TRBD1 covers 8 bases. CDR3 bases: TGTGCCAGCAGCTTAGGGACAGGGCAGAACTATGGCTACACCTTC. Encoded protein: CASSLGTGQNYGYTF. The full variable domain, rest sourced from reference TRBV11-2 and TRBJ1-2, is EAGVAQSPRYKIIEKRQSVAFWCNPISGHATLYWYQQILGQGPKLLIQFQNNGVVDDSQLPKDRFSAERLKGVDSTLKIQPAKLEDSAVYLCASSLGTGQNYGYTFGSGTRLTVV.